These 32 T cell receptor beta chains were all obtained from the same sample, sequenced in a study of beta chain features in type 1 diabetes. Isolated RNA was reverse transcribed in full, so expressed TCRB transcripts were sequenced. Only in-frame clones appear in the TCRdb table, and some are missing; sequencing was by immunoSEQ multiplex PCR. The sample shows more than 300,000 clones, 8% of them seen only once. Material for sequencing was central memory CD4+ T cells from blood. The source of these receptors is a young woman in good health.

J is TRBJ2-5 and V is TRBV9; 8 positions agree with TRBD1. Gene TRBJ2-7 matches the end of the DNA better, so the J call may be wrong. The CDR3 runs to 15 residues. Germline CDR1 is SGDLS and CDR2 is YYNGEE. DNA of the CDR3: TGTGCCAGCAGCCCGACCGGGACAGGAGAGTACGAGCAGTACTTC. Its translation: CASSPTGTGEYEQYF.

The CDR3 sequence: CASSLHLGDQPQHF. The CDR3 DNA reads as TGTGCCAGCAGTTTGCATTTGGGGGATCAGCCCCAGCATTTT. The chain couples TRBV28 to TRBJ1-5, with D possibly matching TRBD1 (5 bases). CDR3 length: 14 amino acids. The germline V and J ends were trimmed by 3 bases and 5 bases, with 11 bases remaining between them. CDR1 and CDR2 from the germline V gene are MDHEN and SYDVKM.

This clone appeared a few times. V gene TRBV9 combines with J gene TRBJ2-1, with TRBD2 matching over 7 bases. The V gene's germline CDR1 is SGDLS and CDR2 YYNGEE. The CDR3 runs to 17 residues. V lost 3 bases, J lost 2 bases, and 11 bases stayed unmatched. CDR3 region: CASSGGLAGVTYNEQFF. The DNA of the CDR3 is TGTGCCAGCAGCGGGGGACTTGCGGGAGTGACCTACAATGAGCAGTTCTTC.

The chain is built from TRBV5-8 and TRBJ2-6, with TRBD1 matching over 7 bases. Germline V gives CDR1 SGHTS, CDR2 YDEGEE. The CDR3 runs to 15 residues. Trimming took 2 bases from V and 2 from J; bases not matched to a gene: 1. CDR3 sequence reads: CASSLGTAGANVLTF. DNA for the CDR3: TGTGCCAGCAGCTTAGGGACAGCTGGGGCCAACGTCCTGACTTTC. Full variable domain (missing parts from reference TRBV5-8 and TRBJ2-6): EAGVTQSPTHLIKTRGQQATLRCSPISGHTSVYWYQQALGLGLQFLLWYDEGEERNRGNFPPRFSGRQFPNYSSELNVNALELEDSALYLCASSLGTAGANVLTFGAGSRLTVL.

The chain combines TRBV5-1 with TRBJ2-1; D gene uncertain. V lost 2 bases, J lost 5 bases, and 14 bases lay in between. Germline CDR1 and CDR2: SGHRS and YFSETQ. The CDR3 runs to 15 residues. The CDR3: CASSLRQPIDNEQFF. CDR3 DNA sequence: TGCGCCAGCAGCTTACGACAACCAATTGACAATGAGCAGTTCTTC.

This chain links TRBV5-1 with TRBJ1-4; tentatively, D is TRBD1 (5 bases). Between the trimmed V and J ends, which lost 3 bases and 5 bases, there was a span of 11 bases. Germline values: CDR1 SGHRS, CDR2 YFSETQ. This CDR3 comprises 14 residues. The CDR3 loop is CASSSRDGNEKLFF. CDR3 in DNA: TGCGCCAGCAGCTCGAGGGACGGGAATGAAAAACTGTTTTTT.

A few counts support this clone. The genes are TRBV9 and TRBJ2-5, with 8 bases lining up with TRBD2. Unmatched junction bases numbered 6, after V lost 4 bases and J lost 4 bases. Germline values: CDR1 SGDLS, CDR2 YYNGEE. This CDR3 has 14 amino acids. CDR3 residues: CASSPTGGAETQYF. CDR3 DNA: TGTGCCAGCAGCCCAACCGGGGGGGCAGAGACCCAGTACTTC.

The CDR3: CASSYVTPQETQYF. The CDR3 coding sequence is TGTGCCAGCAGTTATGTGACCCCCCAAGAGACCCAGTACTTC. The chain carries TRBV6-5 and TRBJ2-5; D not resolved. V lost 3 bases and J lost 1, with 9 bases in between. The CDR3 covers 14 residues. CDR1 is MNHEY, CDR2 SVGAGI, per germline.

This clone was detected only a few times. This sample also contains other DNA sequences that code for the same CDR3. The CDR3 loop is CASSAGLQETQYF. The CDR3, as DNA: TGTGCCAGCAGTGCCGGGCTACAAGAGACCCAGTACTTC. V is TRBV6-5 and J is TRBJ2-5; no clear D. Trimming took off 5 bases at V and 2 bases at J, with 9 bases between the two ends. Germline V gene lookup returns CDR1 MNHEY and CDR2 SVGAGI. CDR3 length: 13 residues.

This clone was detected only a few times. The chain's CDR3 is CASSFSIEGNQPQHF. CDR3 nucleotide sequence: TGTGCCAGCAGCTTTTCTATTGAGGGCAATCAGCCCCAGCATTTT. V usage is TRBV7-2 and J usage is TRBJ1-5; unclear D gene. This CDR3 has 15 residues. Germline V gene lookup returns CDR1 SGHTA and CDR2 FQGNSA. V was trimmed by 3 bases and J by 2 bases, leaving 11 bases between them.

In nucleotides, the CDR3 is TGTGCCAGCAGTCGGCAGGGGGTAAACACCGGGGAGCTGTTTTTT. Translating gives CASSRQGVNTGELFF. This rearrangement joins TRBV7-9 to TRBJ2-2; 7 bases align to TRBD1. CDR1 is SEHNR and CDR2 is FQNEAQ in the germline V gene (reference sequence). The V and J ends lost 6 bases and 2 bases, in that order; junction bases with no gene match: 6. The CDR3 contains 15 residues.

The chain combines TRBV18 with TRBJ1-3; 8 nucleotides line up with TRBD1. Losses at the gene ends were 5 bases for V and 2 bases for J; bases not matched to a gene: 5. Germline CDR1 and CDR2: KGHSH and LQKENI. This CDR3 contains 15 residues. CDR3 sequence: CASSNQGATGNTIYF. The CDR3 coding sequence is TGTGCCAGCTCAAATCAGGGGGCCACTGGAAACACCATATATTTT.

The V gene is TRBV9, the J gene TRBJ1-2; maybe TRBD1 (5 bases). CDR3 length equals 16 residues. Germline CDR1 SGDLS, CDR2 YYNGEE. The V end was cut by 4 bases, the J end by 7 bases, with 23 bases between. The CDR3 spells CASSPRDERKIGGYTF. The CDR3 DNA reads TGTGCCAGCAGCCCGCGGGACGAGCGAAAAATCGGTGGCTACACCTTC.

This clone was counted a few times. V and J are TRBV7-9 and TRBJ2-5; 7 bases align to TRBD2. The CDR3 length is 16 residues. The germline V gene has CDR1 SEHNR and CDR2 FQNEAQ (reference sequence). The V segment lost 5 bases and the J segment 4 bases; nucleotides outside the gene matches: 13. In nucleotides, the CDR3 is TGTGCCAGCAGCCCTGGACTAGTCGGTTACGGAGAGACCCAGTACTTC. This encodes CASSPGLVGYGETQYF.

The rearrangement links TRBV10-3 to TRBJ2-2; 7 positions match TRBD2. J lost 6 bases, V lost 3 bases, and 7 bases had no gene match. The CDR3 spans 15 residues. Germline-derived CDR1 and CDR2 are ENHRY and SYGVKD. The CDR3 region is CAISDLGGSAGELFF. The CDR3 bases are TGTGCCATCAGTGATCTCGGGGGGTCGGCCGGGGAGCTGTTTTTT.

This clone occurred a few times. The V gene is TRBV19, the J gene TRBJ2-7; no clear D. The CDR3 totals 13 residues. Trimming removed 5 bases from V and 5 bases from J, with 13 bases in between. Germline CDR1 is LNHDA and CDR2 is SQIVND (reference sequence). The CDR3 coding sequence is TGTGCCAGTAGTCTTTGGCGATCGGACGAGCAGTACTTC. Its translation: CASSLWRSDEQYF.

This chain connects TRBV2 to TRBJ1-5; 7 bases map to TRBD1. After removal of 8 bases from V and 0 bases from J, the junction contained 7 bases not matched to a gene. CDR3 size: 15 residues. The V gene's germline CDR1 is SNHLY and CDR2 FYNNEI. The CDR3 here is CASQGGDYSNQPQHF. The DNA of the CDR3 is TGTGCCAGCCAGGGGGGGGATTATAGCAATCAGCCCCAGCATTTT.

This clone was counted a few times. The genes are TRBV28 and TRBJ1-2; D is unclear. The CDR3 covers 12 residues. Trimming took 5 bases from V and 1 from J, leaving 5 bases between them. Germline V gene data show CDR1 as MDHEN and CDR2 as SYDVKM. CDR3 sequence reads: CASSLNNYGYTF. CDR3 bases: TGTGCCAGCAGTCTGAATAACTATGGCTACACCTTC.

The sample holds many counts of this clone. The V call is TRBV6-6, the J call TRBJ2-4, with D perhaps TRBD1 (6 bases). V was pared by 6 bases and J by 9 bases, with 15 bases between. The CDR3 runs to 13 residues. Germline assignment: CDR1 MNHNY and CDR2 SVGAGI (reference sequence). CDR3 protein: CASSLGTFGIQYF. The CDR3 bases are TGTGCCAGCAGCCTTGGGACATTTGGCATTCAGTACTTC.

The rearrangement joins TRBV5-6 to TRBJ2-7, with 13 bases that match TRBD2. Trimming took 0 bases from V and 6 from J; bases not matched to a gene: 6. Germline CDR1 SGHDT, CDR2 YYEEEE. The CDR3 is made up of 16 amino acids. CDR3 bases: TGTGCCAGCAGCTTGGGGACTAGCGGGAGTTGGGGCGAGCAGTACTTC. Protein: CASSLGTSGSWGEQYF.

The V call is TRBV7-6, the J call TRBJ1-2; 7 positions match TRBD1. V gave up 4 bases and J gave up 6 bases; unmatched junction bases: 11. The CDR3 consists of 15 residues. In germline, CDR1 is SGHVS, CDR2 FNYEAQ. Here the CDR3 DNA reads TGTGCCAGCAGCTCCCGACAGGGTAGGCTGGATGGCTACACCTTC. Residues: CASSSRQGRLDGYTF.

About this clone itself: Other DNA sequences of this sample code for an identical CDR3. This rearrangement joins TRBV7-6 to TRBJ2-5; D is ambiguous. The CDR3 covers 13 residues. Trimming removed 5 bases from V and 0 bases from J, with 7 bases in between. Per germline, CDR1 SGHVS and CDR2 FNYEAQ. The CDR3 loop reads CASSPGYQETQYF. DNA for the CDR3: TGTGCCAGCAGCCCTGGGTACCAAGAGACCCAGTACTTC.

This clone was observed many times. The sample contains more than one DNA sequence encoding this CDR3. The CDR3 DNA reads TGTGCCAGCAGCCCACGGACAGGGAACACTGAAGCTTTCTTT. This codes for CASSPRTGNTEAFF. The chain links TRBV7-9 to TRBJ1-1; 7 positions match TRBD1. Germline assignment: CDR1 SEHNR and CDR2 FQNEAQ (reference sequence). Trimming took 5 bases from V and 1 from J; bases not matched to a gene: 4. This CDR3 comprises 14 residues.

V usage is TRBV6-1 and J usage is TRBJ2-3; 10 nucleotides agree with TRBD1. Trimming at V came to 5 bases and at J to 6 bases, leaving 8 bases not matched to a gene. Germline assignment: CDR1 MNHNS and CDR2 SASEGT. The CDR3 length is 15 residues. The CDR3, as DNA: TGTGCCAGCAGTTCGGGACAGGGGAGTTTGGATACGCAGTATTTT. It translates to CASSSGQGSLDTQYF.

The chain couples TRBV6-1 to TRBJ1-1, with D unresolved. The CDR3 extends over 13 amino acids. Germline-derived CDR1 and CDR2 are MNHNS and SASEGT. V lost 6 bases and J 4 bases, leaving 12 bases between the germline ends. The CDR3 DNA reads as TGTGCCAGCAGGGAAAATTGGGGCACTGAAGCTTTCTTT. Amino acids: CASRENWGTEAFF.

CDR3 protein: CAISELGEHGTDTQYF. The CDR3 DNA reads TGTGCCATCAGTGAGCTGGGCGAACACGGCACAGATACGCAGTATTTT. The chain joins TRBV10-3 to TRBJ2-3; D gene uncertain. The CDR3 sequence is 16 residues long. The V and J ends lost 2 bases and 1 base respectively, with 13 bases between them. CDR1 ENHRY and CDR2 SYGVKD come from the germline V gene.

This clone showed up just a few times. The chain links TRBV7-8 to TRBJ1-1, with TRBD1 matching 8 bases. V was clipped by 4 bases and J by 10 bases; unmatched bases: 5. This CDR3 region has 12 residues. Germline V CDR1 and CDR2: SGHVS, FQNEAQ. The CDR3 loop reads CASSSTGQAAFF. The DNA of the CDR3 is TGTGCCAGCAGCTCGACGGGACAGGCAGCTTTCTTT.

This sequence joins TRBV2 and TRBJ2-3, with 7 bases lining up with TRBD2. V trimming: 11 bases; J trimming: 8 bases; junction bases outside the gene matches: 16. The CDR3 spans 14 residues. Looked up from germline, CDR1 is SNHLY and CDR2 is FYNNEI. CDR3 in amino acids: CAGERDRRRGTQYF. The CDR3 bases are TGTGCCGGCGAGCGGGACCGTCGACGCGGTACGCAGTATTTT.

The CDR3 nucleotides are TGTGCCAGCAGCTCGACCGGGACTAGAGGAGGAGAGACCCAGTACTTC. Translating gives CASSSTGTRGGETQYF. The chain links TRBV7-2 to TRBJ2-5, with 8 nucleotides matching TRBD2. Germline values: CDR1 SGHTA, CDR2 FQGNSA. CDR3 length equals 16 residues. The junction had 11 bases not matched to a gene; V was cut back by 4 bases and J by 4 bases. Filled out from reference TRBV7-2 and TRBJ2-5, the complete variable domain reads GAGVSQSPSNKVTEKGKDVELRCDPISGHTALYWYRQSLGQGLEFLIYFQGNSAPDKSGLPSDRFSAERTGGSVSTLTIQRTQQEDSAVYLCASSSTGTRGGETQYFGPGTRLLVL.

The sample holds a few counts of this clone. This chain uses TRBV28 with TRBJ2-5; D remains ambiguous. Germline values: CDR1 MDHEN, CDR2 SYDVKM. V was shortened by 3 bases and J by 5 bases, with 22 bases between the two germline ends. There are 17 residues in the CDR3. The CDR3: CASSFYLSLGLRETQYF. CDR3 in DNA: TGTGCCAGCAGTTTTTATCTCAGTCTTGGTTTACGGGAGACCCAGTACTTC.

The CDR3 loop is CAISESQERRSYNEQFF. The CDR3, as DNA: TGTGCCATCAGTGAGTCTCAAGAACGCCGCTCCTACAATGAGCAGTTCTTC. V is TRBV10-3 and J is TRBJ2-1; D ambiguous. CDR3 size: 17 residues. Germline CDR1 and CDR2: ENHRY and SYGVKD. Trimming cost V 0 bases and J 0 bases, with 12 bases left between them.

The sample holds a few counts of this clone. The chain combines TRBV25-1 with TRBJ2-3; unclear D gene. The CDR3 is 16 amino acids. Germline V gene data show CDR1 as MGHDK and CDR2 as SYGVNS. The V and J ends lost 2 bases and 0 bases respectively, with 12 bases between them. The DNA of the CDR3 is TGTGCCAGCAGTGAAGTCAGGCAGTCTAGCACAGATACGCAGTATTTT. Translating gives CASSEVRQSSTDTQYF.